This T cell receptor (beta chain) was sequenced in a study of vaccination effects on CD4 cells after COVID-19. The trim removed 1 base at V and 8 bases at J, leaving 7 bases unmatched. This CDR3 region has 15 residues. Germline assignment: CDR1 SGHTA and CDR2 FQGNSA. A note on this clone: Its specificity is not known.

The table came from immunoSEQ multiplex PCR; TCRdb's copy has only in-frame clones and leaves some out. The sample carries some 77,000 clones, around 76% recorded once. Antigen-specific CD4+ T cell clonotypes were called by their expansion after viral peptide-pool culture in ViraFEST. After about 10 days in culture, the CD4+ T cells were isolated. The healthy vaccine recipients, who had no prior SARS-CoV-2 infection, showed negative nucleocapsid antibodies. Half the medium was swapped for IL-2 medium on days 3 and 7. The chain joins TRBV7-2 to TRBJ1-4, with 7 bases aligning to TRBD1. The clonotype was recovered from a human donor who received a COVID-19 vaccine. This sample comprised CD4+ T cells from PBMCs cultured with HCoV-OC43 spike peptides, obtained before COVID-19 vaccination. Subset indicated: HCoV-OC43 spike overlapping peptide pool stimulation. The CDR3 DNA follows: TGTGCCAGCAGCTTAGTAGGCAGGGGGAACGAAAAACTGTTTTTT. Its protein product is CASSLVGRGNEKLFF.